This passage covers 10 T cell receptor beta chains from one sample sequenced in a study of T-cell reconstitution after alpha-beta-depleted transplantation in children (dated by TCRdb to 2016 to 2018). The library was obtained by PCR. The instrument given in TCRdb is Illumina HiSeq 2500. To normalize quantification of the TCRbeta repertoire, the TCR libraries were built with molecular barcoding that relied on unique molecular identifiers. The public reads were reprocessed in TCRdb via fastp at Q25 and MiXCR, keeping in-frame beta chains. Rows are combined by CDR3 protein, so each entry shows the most common genes and DNA. Counted in this sample were 700,000 to 950,000 distinct CDR3 sequences; about 15% of them appeared once. Jointly, the top ten make up roughly 5% of the sample. The intended sense of this specimen's treatment or condition label: allogeneic hematopoietic cell transplantation with graft depleted of TCRalphabeta T cells and CD19 B cells.

Sequenced here: PBMCs, mostly from graft donor cells, sampled 360 days after TCRalphabeta/CD19-depleted stem cell transplant. These receptors all stem from a male patient between 5 and 17 years old who had a stem cell transplant for acute lymphoblastic leukemia, so the T cells may come from the graft donor.

The V gene is TRBV12-3 or TRBV12-4, the J gene TRBJ2-4, with D possibly being TRBD2 (5 bases). The V and J ends lost 1 base and 7 bases respectively, with 11 bases between them. This CDR3 region has 14 residues. CDR3 DNA: TGTGCCAGCAGTTTAGGTCCCGGCGGGAACATTCAGTACTTC. Its protein is CASSLGPGGNIQYF.

This chain joins TRBV6-5 and TRBJ1-1; weak D call: TRBD1 (6 bases). This CDR3 spans 15 amino acids. With 0 bases removed from V and 1 base from J, the gap between germline ends came to 9 bases. CDR1 is MNHEY, CDR2 SVGAGI, per germline. The CDR3 DNA sequence: TGTGCCAGCAGTTACTCGGTGACAGGGAACACTGAAGCTTTCTTT. This encodes CASSYSVTGNTEAFF.

The chain is built from TRBV7-2 and TRBJ1-1; the D gene is possibly TRBD1 (5 bases). The CDR3 consists of 14 residues. Germline assignment: CDR1 SGHTA and CDR2 FQGNSA. V was cut by 0 bases and J by 5 bases, with 10 bases left in between. CDR3 in amino acids: CASSLAMGGTEAFF. In DNA form, the CDR3 reads TGTGCCAGCAGCTTAGCTATGGGGGGGACTGAAGCTTTCTTT.

A few counts support this clonotype. The genes are TRBV5-1 and TRBJ2-2; no clear D gene. The V gene lost 4 bases and the J gene lost 4 bases, with 14 bases spanning the gap. The CDR3 extends over 15 amino acids. Germline V gene lookup returns CDR1 SGHRS and CDR2 YFSETQ. DNA of the CDR3: TGCGCCAGCAGCCTGGCGACCCAGATCACCGGGGAGCTGTTTTTT. Its translation: CASSLATQITGELFF.

In this sample, this clonotype turned up a few times. The chain employs TRBV9 and TRBJ1-2; the D gene is possibly TRBD1 (6 bases). In germline, CDR1 is SGDLS, CDR2 YYNGEE. CDR3 length equals 16 residues. Trimming took 0 bases from V and 7 from J, leaving 19 bases between them. The CDR3 sequence: CASSVAPQGPVPGYTF. DNA for the CDR3: TGTGCCAGCAGCGTAGCTCCACAGGGTCCGGTCCCTGGCTACACCTTC.

V and J are TRBV20-1 and TRBJ1-5; D is unclear. Germline CDR1 is DFQATT and CDR2 is SNEGSKA (reference sequence). The germline V and J ends were trimmed by 4 bases and 5 bases, with 12 bases remaining between them. This CDR3 comprises 13 residues. CDR3 region: CSATMQAYQPQHF. The DNA for the CDR3 is TGCAGTGCTACGATGCAGGCTTATCAGCCCCAGCATTTT.

This clonotype has a handful of counts. The J gene is TRBJ1-2, the V gene TRBV3-1; possible D gene TRBD1, 6 bases. CDR3 size: 14 residues. The V gene's germline CDR1 is LGHDT and CDR2 YNNKEL (reference sequence). Trimming removed 1 base from V and 4 bases from J, with 10 bases in between. The CDR3 loop reads CASSQGGQIYGYTF. As DNA, the CDR3 is TGTGCCAGCAGCCAAGGCGGACAGATCTATGGCTACACCTTC.

The chain couples TRBV27 to TRBJ2-1; unclear D gene. Trimming took 5 bases from V and 4 from J, leaving 15 bases between them. CDR3 length: 15 residues. CDR1 and CDR2 (germline): MNHEY, SMNVEV (reference sequence). CDR3 bases: TGTGCCAGCAGTCTCCTATCAATGGGTTACAATGAGCAGTTCTTC. Protein: CASSLLSMGYNEQFF.

This clonotype was observed at least ten times. The CDR3 nucleotides read TGTGCCAGCAGCGTAGGGGAGGCGGGGACATTTCCTAAGGAGCAGTTCTTC. Translating it yields CASSVGEAGTFPKEQFF. The chain carries TRBV9 and TRBJ2-1; D is perhaps TRBD1 or TRBD2 (6 bases each). Germline V lookup: CDR1 SGDLS, CDR2 YYNGEE. The V end lost 0 bases, the J end lost 10 bases, and 23 bases lay between the germline ends. The CDR3 spans 17 residues.

This chain joins TRBV21-1 and TRBJ2-1; the table's D call TRBD2 went unverified against the DNA. TRBV21-1 is marked as a pseudogene. The CDR3 totals 16 residues. This CDR3 is CASSKGGTRRFDEQFF. The CDR3, as DNA: TGTGCCAGCAGCAAAGGGGGGACTAGGAGGTTCGATGAGCAGTTCTTC.